This paragraph covers one T cell receptor (beta chain) sequence. As yet, its antigen is unknown. The PCR made use of 60 Vbeta and 13 Jbeta primers. Profiled with immunoSEQ multiplex PCR; TCRdb holds only in-frame clones, not every one. The sample consists of 150,000 to 200,000 clones, around 79% of them appearing once. Although they were nominally healthy when sampled, donors likely had unrecorded immune exposures. The V and J ends lost 0 bases and 1 base respectively, with 13 bases between them. CDR1 is SGHDT, CDR2 YYEEEE, per germline. There are 16 residues in the CDR3. The data derive from a study of cytomegalovirus exposure and HLA in healthy donors. For the study at large: Around 180 million T cells yielded 110 million or so unique TCR beta sequences in earlier analysis.

Whole-study results and caveats: CMV serostatus was the only immune exposure information that was available. A classifier reportedly called cytomegalovirus status with high sensitivity and specificity.

V usage is TRBV5-6 and J usage is TRBJ1-2, with TRBD1 as a possible D gene (6 bases). Sequenced material: PBMCs. This clonotype was sampled from a woman aged 45-60 years in good health and CMV-seronegative. CDR3 nucleotides: TGTGCCAGCAGCTTGGGATCGGGACAACTTAACTATGGCTACACCTTC. Protein: CASSLGSGQLNYGYTF.